Listed below are T cell receptor beta chains from one sample, sequenced in a study of blood T cell repertoires in COVID-19. Sequenced by immunoSEQ multiplex PCR; TCRdb stores in-frame clones only, minus some. The table lists roughly 220,000 clones, about nine tenths of them singletons, with over 3% in the top ten. The sequenced sample was PBMCs or T cells enriched from blood (not recorded which). These TCRs come from a woman aged 40 to 50 with acute COVID-19. Each CDR3 is given with its conserved first and last residue. D genes are given only for firm matches. Not all rows give a size; the values are once, few, many and, for expanded clones, a class.

J: TRBJ2-2; size: NA; D: TRBD2; length: 15; V: TRBV11-3; CDR3: CASSSGLPGGGELFF; DNA: TGTGCCAGCAGCTCGGGACTACCGGGGGGCGGGGAGCTGTTTTTT
J: TRBJ1-2; size: NA; D: NA; length: 14; V: TRBV5-4; CDR3: CASTRVGATYGYTF; DNA: TGTGCCAGCACCAGGGTAGGGGCCACCTATGGCTACACCTTC
J: TRBJ2-7; size: NA; D: TRBD1; length: 14; V: TRBV19; CDR3: CASRPRQGTYEQYF; DNA: TGTGCCAGTAGACCGAGACAGGGGACCTACGAGCAGTACTTC
J: TRBJ1-1; size: NA; D: TRBD1; length: 12; V: TRBV30; CDR3: CAWSDRGIEAFF; DNA: TGTGCCTGGAGTGACAGGGGGATTGAAGCTTTCTTT
J: TRBJ1-1; size: NA; D: NA; length: 15; V: TRBV5-1; CDR3: CASSLGNRVDTEAFF; DNA: TGCGCCAGCAGCTTAGGGAACAGGGTGGACACTGAAGCTTTCTTT
J: TRBJ1-2; size: NA; D: NA; length: 12; V: TRBV2; CDR3: CASSEQARGYTF; DNA: TGTGCCAGCAGTGAACAGGCGCGAGGCTACACCTTC
J: TRBJ1-2; size: NA; D: TRBD1; length: 14; V: TRBV27; CDR3: CASSSAGQGGGYTF; DNA: TGTGCCAGCAGTTCTGCGGGACAGGGGGGTGGCTACACCTTC
J: TRBJ1-3; size: NA; D: NA; length: 13; V: TRBV3-1/TRBV3-2; CDR3: CASSQVAGNTIYF; DNA: TGTGCCAGCAGCCAAGTCGCTGGCAACACCATATATTTT
J: TRBJ2-5; size: once; D: TRBD1; length: 16; V: TRBV5-6; CDR3: CASSPEGTGPQETQYF; DNA: TGTGCCAGCAGCCCCGAGGGGACAGGCCCCCAAGAGACCCAGTACTTC
J: TRBJ1-2; size: NA; D: NA; length: 12; V: TRBV10-1; CDR3: CASSDDSYGYTF; DNA: TGCGCCAGCAGTGACGACAGCTATGGCTACACCTTC
J: TRBJ2-5; size: NA; D: NA; length: 13; V: TRBV12-3/TRBV12-4; CDR3: CASSFVRGETQYF; DNA: TGTGCCAGCAGCTTCGTCCGGGGGGAGACCCAGTACTTC
J: TRBJ1-2; size: once; D: TRBD1; length: 18; V: TRBV7-9; CDR3: CASSPPSFGQGSYYGYTF; DNA: TGTGCCAGCAGCCCACCCAGTTTCGGACAGGGGAGTTACTATGGCTACACCTTC
J: TRBJ1-1; size: NA; D: NA; length: 13; V: TRBV6-5; CDR3: CASSYSGQGEAFF; DNA: TGTGCCAGCAGTTACTCAGGCCAGGGTGAAGCTTTCTTT
J: TRBJ1-3; size: once; D: NA; length: 16; V: TRBV14; CDR3: CASSQDILRSGNTIYF; DNA: TGTGCCAGCAGCCAAGATATCCTCCGCTCTGGAAACACCATATATTTT
J: TRBJ1-5; size: NA; D: NA; length: 14; V: TRBV5-8; CDR3: CASSRGDSNQPQHF; DNA: TGTGCCAGCAGCCGGGGGGATAGCAATCAGCCCCAGCATTTT
J: TRBJ1-4; size: NA; D: TRBD1; length: 15; V: TRBV4-3; CDR3: CASSQADRGTEKLFF; DNA: TGCGCCAGCAGCCAAGCAGACAGGGGAACTGAAAAACTGTTTTTT
J: TRBJ1-1; size: NA; D: NA; length: 12; V: TRBV29-1; CDR3: CSVDKTAAGAFF; DNA: TGCAGCGTGGATAAGACGGCAGCGGGAGCTTTCTTT
J: TRBJ2-1; size: NA; D: NA; length: 12; V: TRBV4-1; CDR3: CASSQEQNEQFF; DNA: TGCGCCAGCAGCCAAGAGCAGAATGAGCAGTTCTTC
J: TRBJ1-1; size: NA; D: NA; length: 15; V: TRBV6-2/TRBV6-3; CDR3: CASSNDMGDYTEAFF; DNA: TGTGCCAGCAGTAATGACATGGGAGACTACACTGAAGCTTTCTTT
J: TRBJ2-7; size: NA; D: NA; length: 12; V: TRBV7-8; CDR3: CASSSPGNEQYF; DNA: TGTGCCAGCAGCTCGCCAGGCAACGAGCAGTACTTC
J: TRBJ1-6; size: few; D: NA; length: 16; V: TRBV5-5; CDR3: CASSPRGAGQNSPLHF; DNA: TGTGCCAGCAGCCCACGCGGGGCCGGACAAAATTCACCCCTCCACTTT
J: TRBJ2-5; size: NA; D: NA; length: 14; V: TRBV2; CDR3: CASSFSQGVETQYF; DNA: TGTGCCAGCAGTTTTTCACAGGGAGTAGAGACCCAGTACTTC
J: TRBJ1-5; size: NA; D: NA; length: 15; V: TRBV7-8; CDR3: CASSLAGAGNQPQHF; DNA: TGTGCCAGCAGCTTAGCGGGAGCGGGCAATCAGCCCCAGCATTTT
J: TRBJ1-2; size: NA; D: NA; length: 12; V: TRBV6-5; CDR3: CASSPRGYGYTF; DNA: TGTGCCAGCAGTCCCAGGGGTTACGGCTACACCTTC
J: TRBJ1-4; size: NA; D: TRBD1; length: 15; V: TRBV14; CDR3: CASSQTGTGDEKLFF; DNA: TGTGCCAGCAGCCAAACCGGGACAGGGGATGAAAAACTGTTTTTT
J: TRBJ1-3; size: NA; D: NA; length: 14; V: TRBV27; CDR3: CASSELRSGNTIYF; DNA: TGTGCCAGCAGTGAACTGCGCTCTGGAAACACCATATATTTT
J: TRBJ1-2; size: few; D: TRBD1; length: 16; V: TRBV30; CDR3: CAWSAAGTGRLYGYTF; DNA: TGTGCCTGGAGTGCCGCCGGGACAGGGAGACTCTATGGCTACACCTTC
J: TRBJ1-2; size: NA; D: NA; length: 13; V: TRBV11-2; CDR3: CASSLLRGGGYTF; DNA: TGTGCCAGCAGCTTATTAAGGGGCGGAGGCTACACCTTC
J: TRBJ1-3; size: NA; D: TRBD1; length: 16; V: TRBV9; CDR3: CASSVGGTGNGNTIYF; DNA: TGTGCCAGCAGCGTAGGGGGGACAGGGAATGGAAACACCATATATTTT
J: TRBJ2-1; size: NA; D: NA; length: 13; V: TRBV5-4; CDR3: CASSLGSYNEQFF; DNA: TGTGCCAGCAGCCTTGGGAGCTACAATGAGCAGTTCTTC
J: TRBJ1-2; size: once; D: NA; length: 12; V: TRBV29-1; CDR3: CSVGTGGKGYTF; DNA: TGCAGCGTTGGTACGGGGGGCAAAGGCTACACCTTC
J: TRBJ1-3; size: NA; D: NA; length: 12; V: TRBV18; CDR3: CASSLSPDTIYF; DNA: TGTGCCAGCTCACTAAGTCCGGACACCATATATTTT
J: TRBJ1-1; size: NA; D: TRBD1; length: 14; V: TRBV7-9; CDR3: CASSQTGAVSEAFF; DNA: TGTGCCAGCAGCCAGACAGGGGCGGTCTCTGAAGCTTTCTTT